Presented here are 23 T cell receptor beta chains from one specimen sequenced in a study of lymphopenia after photon versus proton radiotherapy. Some clones are missing from TCRdb's copy, which holds only in-frame ones; the method was immunoSEQ multiplex PCR. The sample shows thousands of clones, 76% of them seen only once. Specimen: peripheral blood, collected from a patient treated with proton-based radiotherapy. Receptor source: a man older than 75 with esophageal cancer.

The chain recombines TRBV6-5 with TRBJ2-1; the D is unclear. Trimming left V 4 bases short and J 0 bases short, with 7 bases between. Germline V CDR1 and CDR2: MNHEY, SVGAGI. CDR3 length equals 14 residues. The CDR3 DNA follows: TGTGCCAGCAGTTTGGGCCGCTCCTACAATGAGCAGTTCTTC. This sequence encodes CASSLGRSYNEQFF.

The rearrangement uses TRBV30 and TRBJ1-6; TRBD1 aligns across 8 bases. The CDR3 totals 14 residues. J lost 7 bases, V lost 4 bases, and 6 bases had no gene match. The germline V gene encodes CDR1 GTSNPN and CDR2 SVGIG (reference sequence). In DNA form, the CDR3 reads TGTGCCTGGAATTCCGGACAGGGCAATTCACCCCTCCACTTT. This gives the protein CAWNSGQGNSPLHF.

By proportion, this clone is hyperexpanded (1% or more). Other DNA sequences within the sample encode an identical CDR3. The gene calls are TRBV5-6 and TRBJ1-1; the D is unclear. Trimming stripped 1 base from V and 0 bases from J, with 7 bases between. This CDR3 has 14 residues. Germline CDR1 SGHDT, CDR2 YYEEEE. The CDR3 sequence is CASSLPRVNTEAFF. The CDR3, as DNA: TGTGCCAGCAGCTTGCCACGGGTGAACACTGAAGCTTTCTTT.

This clone occurred once. V gene TRBV27 combines with J gene TRBJ1-2, with a weak D call TRBD1 (5 bases). Germline V gene sequence: CDR1 MNHEY, CDR2 SMNVEV (reference sequence). The CDR3 is 15 residues long. Trimming left V 2 bases short and J 4 bases short, with 14 bases between. The CDR3 DNA follows: TGTGCCAGCAGTTTAGCTACAGGTTCGTTCTATGGCTACACCTTC. Its protein product is CASSLATGSFYGYTF.

The chain uses TRBV30 and TRBJ2-5; 11 nucleotides match TRBD2. The J call is in doubt because the DNA end fits TRBJ2-7 better. Germline-derived CDR1 and CDR2 are GTSNPN and SVGIG (reference sequence). CDR3 size: 16 residues. The DNA for the CDR3 is TGTGCCTGGACCCGACTAGCGGGGCCCCACCCCTACGAGCAGTACTTC. Encoded protein: CAWTRLAGPHPYEQYF.

The chain has TRBV18 and TRBJ1-1; D gene uncertain. This CDR3 has 15 amino acids. Between the trimmed V and J ends, which lost 6 bases and 1 base, there was a span of 15 bases. Germline lookup yields CDR1 KGHSH and CDR2 LQKENI. The DNA for the CDR3 is TGTGCCAGCTCTACCCCCAGGCCTACGAACACTGAAGCTTTCTTT. This encodes CASSTPRPTNTEAFF.

With respect to this clone: At one of its ends the junction is not consistent with the germline gene, which may arise from a read error. This sample also contains other DNA sequences that code for the same CDR3. The rearrangement joins TRBV18 to TRBJ1-1; D unclear. CDR1 is KGHSH, CDR2 LQKENI, per germline. The CDR3 length is 13 residues. The CDR3 sequence is CASFTGGNTEAFF. CDR3 sequence (DNA): TGTGCCAGCTTCACCGGAGGGAACACTGAGGCTTTCTTT.

The genes are TRBV6-1 and TRBJ1-1; D is undetermined. This CDR3 comprises 14 residues. Germline V gives CDR1 MNHNS, CDR2 SASEGT. Between the trimmed V and J ends, which lost 5 bases and 9 bases, there was a span of 19 bases. Here the CDR3 reads CASSRTDPLWQAFF. CDR3 coding DNA: TGTGCCAGCAGTAGGACGGATCCTCTCTGGCAAGCTTTCTTT.

V gene TRBV12-5 combines with J gene TRBJ1-1; D is perhaps TRBD1 (6 bases). V was clipped by 2 bases and J by 6 bases, with 13 bases between them. Germline V gene sequence: CDR1 LGHNT, CDR2 FRNRAP. The CDR3 is 14 amino acids. The CDR3 loop is CASGLIRQVPEAFF. CDR3 DNA sequence: TGTGCTAGTGGTTTGATCCGACAGGTCCCTGAAGCTTTCTTT.

The rearrangement uses TRBV28 and TRBJ2-7, with D possibly being TRBD1 (6 bases). Germline V gene lookup returns CDR1 MDHEN and CDR2 SYDVKM. CDR3 length: 14 residues. Trimming cost V 8 bases and J 1 base, with 15 bases left between them. DNA for the CDR3: TGTGCCAGCCTGAGGGGGATAGAATCCTACGAGCAGTACTTC. It yields the protein CASLRGIESYEQYF. The variable domain in full, completed from reference TRBV28 and TRBJ2-7, reads DVKVTQSSRYLVKRTGEKVFLECVQDMDHENMFWYRQDPGLGLRLIYFSYDVKMKEKGDIPEGYSVSREKKERFSLILESASTNQTSMYLCASLRGIESYEQYFGPGTRLTVT.

V and J are TRBV5-3 and TRBJ2-7; 9 nucleotides match TRBD1. TRBV5-3 is placed among ORFs of uncertain function. The CDR3 length is 13 residues. With 8 bases clipped from V and 6 bases from J, the junction kept 9 bases outside the gene matches. The CDR3 protein is CASGDRVSGEQYF. CDR3 DNA sequence: TGTGCCAGCGGGGACAGGGTGAGTGGCGAGCAGTACTTC.

The chain employs TRBV30 and TRBJ1-4, with D possibly TRBD1 on 5 matching bases. CDR1 and CDR2 (germline): GTSNPN, SVGIG (reference sequence). Trimming took 6 bases from V and 2 from J, leaving 10 bases between them. CDR3 length: 13 amino acids. CDR3: CACPGRTNEKLFF. The CDR3 region has the DNA TGTGCCTGTCCGGGACGCACTAATGAAAAACTGTTTTTT.

This rearrangement joins TRBV6-4 to TRBJ2-1; 12 bases are shared with TRBD2. Unmatched junction bases numbered 3, after V lost 6 bases and J lost 3 bases. In germline, CDR1 is MRHNA, CDR2 SNTAGT. This CDR3 contains 15 residues. The CDR3 here is CASSSLAGGYNEQFF. The CDR3 DNA sequence: TGTGCCAGCAGCTCACTAGCGGGGGGCTACAATGAGCAGTTCTTC.

J is TRBJ2-2 and V is TRBV19; D is possibly TRBD2 (5 bases). Trimming left V 5 bases short and J 6 bases short, with 13 bases between. Per germline, CDR1 LNHDA and CDR2 SQIVND (reference sequence). The CDR3 runs to 14 residues. The CDR3 loop reads CASSSDRTSGELFF. In nucleotides, the CDR3 is TGTGCCAGTAGTTCGGACCGGACTTCCGGGGAGCTGTTTTTT.

The chain couples TRBV7-9 to TRBJ1-4; 7 bases line up with TRBD1. V lost 1 base, J lost 8 bases, and 10 bases stayed unmatched. CDR1 is SEHNR and CDR2 is FQNEAQ in the germline V gene (reference sequence). The CDR3 runs to 16 residues. For the CDR3, the DNA is TGTGCCAGCAGCTTAGGAGGACAGGCTAACGGCGAAAAACTGTTTTTT. Translating gives CASSLGGQANGEKLFF.

The V and J genes are TRBV9 and TRBJ1-2; TRBD1 aligns across 9 bases. V was pared by 2 bases and J by 5 bases, with 1 base of the junction left unmatched. Germline loops: CDR1 SGDLS, CDR2 YYNGEE. The CDR3 length is 13 residues. CDR3 sequence: CASSVGQGYGYTF. CDR3 nucleotide sequence: TGTGCCAGCAGCGTTGGACAGGGGTATGGCTACACCTTC.

The V call is TRBV19, the J call TRBJ2-3, with 8 nucleotides matching TRBD1. J lost 2 bases, V lost 6 bases, and 10 bases had no gene match. Germline CDR1 is LNHDA and CDR2 is SQIVND (reference sequence). The CDR3 is made up of 16 amino acids. The CDR3 sequence: CASSRGRSVNTDTQYF. CDR3 DNA: TGTGCCAGTAGCAGGGGGCGATCCGTAAACACAGATACGCAGTATTTT. Full variable domain (missing parts from reference TRBV19 and TRBJ2-3): DGGITQSPKYLFRKEGQNVTLSCEQNLNHDAMYWYRQDPGQGLRLIYYSQIVNDFQKGDIAEGYSVSREKKESFPLTVTSAQKNPTAFYLCASSRGRSVNTDTQYFGPGTRLTVL.

This sequence joins TRBV6-6 and TRBJ1-5; 8 bases match TRBD1. Germline CDR1 and CDR2: MNHNY and SVGAGI (reference sequence). This CDR3 comprises 16 residues. The ends lost 8 bases at V and 6 bases at J; junction bases unmatched: 15. The CDR3 sequence: CASDEVTGGHGQPQHF. Here the CDR3 DNA reads TGTGCCAGCGACGAGGTTACAGGGGGGCATGGTCAGCCCCAGCATTTT.

The chain links TRBV7-9 to TRBJ2-7; D might be TRBD1 or TRBD2, each matching 5 bases. The germline CDR1 and CDR2 sequences are SEHNR and FQNEAQ (reference sequence). The CDR3 contains 15 residues. The germline V and J ends were trimmed by 5 bases and 5 bases, with 19 bases remaining between them. The CDR3 nucleotides read TGTGCCAGCAGCCCCTCTGGGGGATCTAGGAACGAGCAGTACTTC. Translation gives CASSPSGGSRNEQYF.

V gene TRBV29-1 combines with J gene TRBJ2-7; TRBD1 is a possible D gene (6 bases). Germline V CDR1 and CDR2: SQVTM, ANQGSEA. The CDR3 consists of 14 residues. Trimming shortened V by 2 bases and J by 3 bases, and 14 bases separated the two germline ends. The CDR3 DNA is TGCAGCGTTGAATACAGGGAGAGGGACTACGAGCAGTACTTC. Amino acids: CSVEYRERDYEQYF.

The chain joins TRBV9 to TRBJ2-2, with D possibly being TRBD1 (6 bases). Germline V gene sequence: CDR1 SGDLS, CDR2 YYNGEE. The CDR3 contains 16 residues. Trimming cost V 4 bases and J 4 bases, with 17 bases left between them. The CDR3 DNA is TGTGCCAGCAGCCCGAACAGGGTGGGTGTCACCGGGGAGCTGTTTTTT. Translation: CASSPNRVGVTGELFF.

The chain couples TRBV7-2 to TRBJ1-3, with 9 bases fitting TRBD1. Germline V lookup: CDR1 SGHTA, CDR2 FQGNSA. The CDR3 covers 15 residues. V shed 5 bases, J shed 7 bases, and the junction held 9 bases outside the gene matches. Here the CDR3 reads CASSPRTGVYNTIYF. The CDR3 DNA sequence: TGTGCCAGCAGCCCAAGGACAGGGGTCTACAACACCATATATTTT.

The V gene is TRBV4-3, the J gene TRBJ1-2; unclear D gene. The CDR3 extends over 14 amino acids. In germline, CDR1 is LGHNA, CDR2 YSLEER. Trimming removed 4 bases at V and 7 bases at J, with 16 bases between. CDR3 in DNA: TGCGCCAGCAGCCCAGGTGGGAGGGTACGTGGCTACACCTTC. Translating gives CASSPGGRVRGYTF.